This note documents a single TCR beta chain sequence. The data are from a study of blood T cell repertoires in COVID-19. Original processing notes: Estimation of nucleated cell counts relied on the amplification of reference gene primers. Libraries were prepared by immunoSEQ multiplex PCR; TCRdb keeps only in-frame clonotypes and omits some of them. Clonal size and the V and J genes are those of that table, whereas D and trimming came from the DNA. The table lists 320,000 or so clones, roughly 87% of them singletons. Assignments of participants to cohorts depended upon their own reported clinical history. This receptor was obtained from a woman aged 30 to 39 who had recovered from COVID-19. The sequencing sample was made of PBMCs or T cells enriched from blood (not recorded which).

The CDR3 loop is CATEKLLHF. CDR3 DNA: TGTGCCACGGAGAAGCTTCTCCACTTT. The chain joins TRBV24-1 to TRBJ1-6; no definite D call. Germline V gene lookup returns CDR1 KGHDR and CDR2 SFDVKD. Trimming shortened V by 10 bases and J by 16 bases, and 10 bases separated the two germline ends. The CDR3 covers 9 residues.